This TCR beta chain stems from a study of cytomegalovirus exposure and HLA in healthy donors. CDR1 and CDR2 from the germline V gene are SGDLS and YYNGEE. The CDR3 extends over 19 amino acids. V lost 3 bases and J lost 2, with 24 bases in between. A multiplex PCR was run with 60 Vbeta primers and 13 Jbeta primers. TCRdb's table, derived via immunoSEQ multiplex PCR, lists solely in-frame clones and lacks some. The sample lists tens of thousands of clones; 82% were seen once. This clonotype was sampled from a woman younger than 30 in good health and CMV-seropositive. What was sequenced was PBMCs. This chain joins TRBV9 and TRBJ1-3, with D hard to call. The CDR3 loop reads CASSDPPGFARGAGNTIYF. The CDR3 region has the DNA TGTGCCAGCAGCGACCCCCCGGGATTTGCGAGAGGAGCTGGAAACACCATATATTTT.